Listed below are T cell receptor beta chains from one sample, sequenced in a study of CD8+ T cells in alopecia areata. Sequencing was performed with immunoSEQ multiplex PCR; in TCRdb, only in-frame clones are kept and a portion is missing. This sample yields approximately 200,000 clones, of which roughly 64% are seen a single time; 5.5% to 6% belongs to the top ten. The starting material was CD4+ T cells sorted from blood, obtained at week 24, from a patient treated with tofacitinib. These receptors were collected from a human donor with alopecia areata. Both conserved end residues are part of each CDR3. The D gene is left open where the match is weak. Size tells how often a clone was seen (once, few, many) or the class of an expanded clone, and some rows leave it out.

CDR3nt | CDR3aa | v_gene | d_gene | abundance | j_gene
TGCAGCGACCGAAGACAGGGGGGCTATGGCTACACCTTC | CSDRRQGGYGYTF | TRBV29-1 | TRBD1 | NA | TRBJ1-2
TGTGCCAGCAGTTTATCGGGCGCGGGAAGGTCTTACGAGCAGTACTTC | CASSLSGAGRSYEQYF | TRBV27 | NA | NA | TRBJ2-7
TGTGCCTGGAGTGGCCTATCTGGAAACACCATATATTTT | CAWSGLSGNTIYF | TRBV30 | NA | NA | TRBJ1-3
TGTGCCAGCAGCTTGATTTCCGGGACAGACTACGAGCAGTACTTC | CASSLISGTDYEQYF | TRBV5-6 | TRBD1 | NA | TRBJ2-7
TGCAGTGCCTCTAGCACAGATACGCAGTATTTT | CSASSTDTQYF | TRBV20-1 | NA | few | TRBJ2-3
TGTGCCAGCAGCCAAGAAACATTAGGGCTGGGGCGGGAGACCCAGTACTTC | CASSQETLGLGRETQYF | TRBV14 | NA | NA | TRBJ2-5
TGCGCCAGCAGCTTGGACGTGACAGGGGCGGGGGAGCAGTACTTC | CASSLDVTGAGEQYF | TRBV5-1 | TRBD1 | NA | TRBJ2-7
TGTGCCAGCAGCCAAGGGACTAGCGCGTCCTACGAGCAGTACTTC | CASSQGTSASYEQYF | TRBV14 | TRBD2 | few | TRBJ2-7
TGCGCCAGCAGCTTCTTCGCTAGTCGTCGGGAGCTGTTTTTT | CASSFFASRRELFF | TRBV5-1 | NA | NA | TRBJ2-2
TGTGCCAGCAGTACAGATAGCAATCAGCCCCAGCATTTT | CASSTDSNQPQHF | TRBV7-2 | NA | NA | TRBJ1-5
TGCGCCAGCAATCCGACAGGGTCTTACGAGCAGTACTTC | CASNPTGSYEQYF | TRBV5-1 | TRBD1 | NA | TRBJ2-7
TGTGCCAGCAGTGAAGCGCGCAGGGGTACAGATACGCAGTATTTT | CASSEARRGTDTQYF | TRBV2 | NA | few | TRBJ2-3
TGTGCCAGCAGCTTGGGAACCGAGACCCAGTACTTC | CASSLGTETQYF | TRBV5-4 | NA | NA | TRBJ2-5
TGTGCCAGCAGCGATAACAGGGGCATGGGAGAAAAACTGTTTTTT | CASSDNRGMGEKLFF | TRBV7-8 | TRBD1 | NA | TRBJ1-4
TGTGCCAGCAAGTCGTTTACAGGGGGCGCGGGAGAGCAGTACTTC | CASKSFTGGAGEQYF | TRBV2 | TRBD1 | NA | TRBJ2-7
TGTGCCAGCAGCTCCACCAGGTGGGCGAACACTGAAGCTTTCTTT | CASSSTRWANTEAFF | TRBV7-2 | NA | NA | TRBJ1-1
TGTGCCAGCAATCTACTGACCACCGGGGAGCTGTTTTTT | CASNLLTTGELFF | TRBV6-1 | NA | NA | TRBJ2-2
TGCGCCAGCAGCCCCGTGGGGGACATCTCCTACGAGCAGTACTTC | CASSPVGDISYEQYF | TRBV4-1 | NA | few | TRBJ2-7
TGTGCCAGCATCAAGGGACAGCGAACAGATACGCAGTATTTT | CASIKGQRTDTQYF | TRBV27 | TRBD1 | NA | TRBJ2-3
TGTGCCAGCGGATCTAGGACAGGGCAAGATACGCAGTATTTT | CASGSRTGQDTQYF | TRBV9 | TRBD1 | NA | TRBJ2-3
TGTGCCAGCAGTTTGGCCCGCCTCGAGCAGTACTTC | CASSLARLEQYF | TRBV11-2 | NA | NA | TRBJ2-7
TGCGCCAGCAGCCCCGAAAGAGGCTCCTACGAGCAGTACTTC | CASSPERGSYEQYF | TRBV5-1 | NA | few | TRBJ2-7
TGTGCCAGCAGCGAAGAAGGTACTGAAGCTTTCTTT | CASSEEGTEAFF | TRBV4-2 | NA | few | TRBJ1-1
TGTGCCAGCAGTCAGGAGGGAGGGTTGAATCAGCCCCAGCATTTT | CASSQEGGLNQPQHF | TRBV14 | NA | NA | TRBJ1-5
TGTGCCAGCAGTATCACCCGAACTGAGACCCACCCGTTCTTC | CASSITRTETHPFF | TRBV27 | NA | NA | TRBJ2-1
TGTGCCAGCAGCTTCAGGGGACTAAGCACAGATACGCAGTATTTT | CASSFRGLSTDTQYF | TRBV7-3 | NA | NA | TRBJ2-3
TGTGCCTGGAGTATCAAGAGGGGGAGTGGCTACACCTTC | CAWSIKRGSGYTF | TRBV30 | NA | NA | TRBJ1-2
TGCGCCAGCAGTCAATGGGATTTGTTACCACCCTACACGCGGAAAAACTATGGCTACACCTTC | CASSQWDLLPPYTRKNYGYTF | TRBV23-1 | NA | NA | TRBJ1-2
TGTGCCAGCAGTGCCCGGACAGGGGAGCTAAAACTGTTTTTT | CASSARTGELKLFF | TRBV2 | TRBD1 | few | TRBJ1-4
TGCAGCGGAGGACGGGCCCAAGAGACCCAGTACTTC | CSGGRAQETQYF | TRBV29-1 | NA | NA | TRBJ2-5
TGCAGCGTTGAGGAGCTTGGGAGCTCCTACGAGCAGTACTTC | CSVEELGSSYEQYF | TRBV29-1 | NA | once | TRBJ2-7
TGTGCCAGCAGCCGGGGCGTCACTGAAGCTTTCTTT | CASSRGVTEAFF | TRBV6-5 | NA | NA | TRBJ1-1
TGTGCCAGTAGAGGACAGGGCCCTTACGAGCAGTACTTC | CASRGQGPYEQYF | TRBV19 | TRBD1 | NA | TRBJ2-7
TGCAGCGCAGGGGTGGACAATGAGCAGTTCTTC | CSAGVDNEQFF | TRBV29-1 | NA | NA | TRBJ2-1
TGTGCCAGCAGAGAACTAGACAATGAGCAGTTCTTC | CASRELDNEQFF | TRBV7-9 | NA | NA | TRBJ2-1
TGTGCCAGCAGTTTGCCTGGGGCAGCCACCAAAAACATTCAGTACTTC | CASSLPGAATKNIQYF | TRBV28 | NA | many | TRBJ2-4
TGTGCCAGCAGCTTAGACAGGAACACTGAAGCTTTCTTT | CASSLDRNTEAFF | TRBV7-2 | NA | NA | TRBJ1-1
TGTGCCACCCGGACCTTGACGTACACCGGGGAGCTGTTTTTT | CATRTLTYTGELFF | TRBV18 | NA | NA | TRBJ2-2
TGCAGCGTCCGTAGACAGTTCAGCGGGAGGTATCCAGATACGCAGTATTTT | CSVRRQFSGRYPDTQYF | TRBV29-1 | TRBD2 | NA | TRBJ2-3
TGTGCCAGCAGCCAAGCCATAGGCCTCTATGGCTACACCTTC | CASSQAIGLYGYTF | TRBV14 | NA | NA | TRBJ1-2
TGCAGCGTTGTAACAGGAGACTATGGCTACACCTTC | CSVVTGDYGYTF | TRBV29-1 | NA | NA | TRBJ1-2
TGTGCCAGCAGCTTAGAACAGGGGAGGGAAAAACTGTTTTTT | CASSLEQGREKLFF | TRBV7-8 | TRBD1 | NA | TRBJ1-4
TGTGCCAGCAAGGAACTAGCGGGGGATCTCCAAGAGACCCAGTACTTC | CASKELAGDLQETQYF | TRBV11-2 | TRBD2 | few | TRBJ2-5